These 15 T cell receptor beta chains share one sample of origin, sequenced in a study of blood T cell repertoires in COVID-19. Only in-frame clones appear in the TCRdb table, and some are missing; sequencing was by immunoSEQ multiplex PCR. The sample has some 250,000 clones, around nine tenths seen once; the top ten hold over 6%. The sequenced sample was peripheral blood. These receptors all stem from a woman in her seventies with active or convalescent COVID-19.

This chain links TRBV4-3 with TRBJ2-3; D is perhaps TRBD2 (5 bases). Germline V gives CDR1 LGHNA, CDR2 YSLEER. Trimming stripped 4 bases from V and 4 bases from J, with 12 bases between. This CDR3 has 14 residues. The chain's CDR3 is CASSPGGSADTQYF. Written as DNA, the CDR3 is TGCGCCAGCAGCCCAGGAGGTAGTGCAGATACGCAGTATTTT.

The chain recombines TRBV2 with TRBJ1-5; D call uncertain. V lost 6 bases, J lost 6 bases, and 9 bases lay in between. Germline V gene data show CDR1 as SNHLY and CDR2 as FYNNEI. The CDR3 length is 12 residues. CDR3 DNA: TGTGCCAGCAGAACTTATGGTCAGCCCCAGCATTTT. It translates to CASRTYGQPQHF.

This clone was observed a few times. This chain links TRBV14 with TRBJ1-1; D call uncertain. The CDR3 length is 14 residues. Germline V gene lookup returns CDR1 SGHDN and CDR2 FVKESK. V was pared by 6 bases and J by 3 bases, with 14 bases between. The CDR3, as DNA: TGTGCCAGCAGTCCCCAGCTAGGCGACACTGAAGCTTTCTTT. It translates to CASSPQLGDTEAFF.

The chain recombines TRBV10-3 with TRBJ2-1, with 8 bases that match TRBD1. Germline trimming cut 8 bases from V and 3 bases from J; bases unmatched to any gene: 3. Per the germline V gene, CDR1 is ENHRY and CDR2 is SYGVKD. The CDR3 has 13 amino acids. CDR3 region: CAIGDRIYNEQFF. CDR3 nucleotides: TGTGCCATCGGGGACAGGATCTACAATGAGCAGTTCTTC.

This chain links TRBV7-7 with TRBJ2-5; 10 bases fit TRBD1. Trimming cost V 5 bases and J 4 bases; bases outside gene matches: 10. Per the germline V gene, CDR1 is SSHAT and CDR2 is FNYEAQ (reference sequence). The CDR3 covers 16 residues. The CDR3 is CASSARQGAFGETQYF. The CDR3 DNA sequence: TGTGCCAGCAGCGCGAGACAGGGGGCTTTTGGAGAGACCCAGTACTTC.

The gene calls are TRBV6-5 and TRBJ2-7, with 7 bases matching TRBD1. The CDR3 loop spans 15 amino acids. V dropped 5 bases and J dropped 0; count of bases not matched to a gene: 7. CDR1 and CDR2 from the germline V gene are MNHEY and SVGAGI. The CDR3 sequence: CASSRQGRSSYEQYF. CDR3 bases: TGTGCCAGCAGTCGACAGGGAAGGAGCTCCTACGAGCAGTACTTC.

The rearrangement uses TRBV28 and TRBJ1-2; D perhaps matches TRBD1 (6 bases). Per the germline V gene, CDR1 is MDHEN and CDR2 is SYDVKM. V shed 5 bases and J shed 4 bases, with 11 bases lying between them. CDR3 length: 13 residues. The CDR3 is CASSAGAGYGYTF. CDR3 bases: TGTGCCAGCAGTGCGGGGGCCGGCTATGGCTACACCTTC.

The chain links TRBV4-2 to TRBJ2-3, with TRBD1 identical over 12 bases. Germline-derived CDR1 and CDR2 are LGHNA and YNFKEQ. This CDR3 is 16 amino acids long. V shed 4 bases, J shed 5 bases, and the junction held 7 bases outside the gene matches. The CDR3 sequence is CASSPPGQGAIDTQYF. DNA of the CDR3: TGTGCCAGCAGCCCTCCGGGACAGGGGGCAATAGATACGCAGTATTTT.

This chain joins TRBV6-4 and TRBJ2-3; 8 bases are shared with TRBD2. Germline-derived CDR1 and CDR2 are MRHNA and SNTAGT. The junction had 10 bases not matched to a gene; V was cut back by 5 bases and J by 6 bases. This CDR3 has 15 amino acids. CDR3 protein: CASSPRSGAVDTQYF. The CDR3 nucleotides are TGTGCCAGCAGTCCTCGTAGCGGGGCAGTTGATACGCAGTATTTT.

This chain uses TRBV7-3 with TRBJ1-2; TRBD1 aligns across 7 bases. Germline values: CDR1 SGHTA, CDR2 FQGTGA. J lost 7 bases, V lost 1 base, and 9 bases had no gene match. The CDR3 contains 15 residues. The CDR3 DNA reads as TGTGCCAGCAGCTTAAAGCGTGGGGCAGGGGGTGGCTACACCTTC. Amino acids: CASSLKRGAGGGYTF.

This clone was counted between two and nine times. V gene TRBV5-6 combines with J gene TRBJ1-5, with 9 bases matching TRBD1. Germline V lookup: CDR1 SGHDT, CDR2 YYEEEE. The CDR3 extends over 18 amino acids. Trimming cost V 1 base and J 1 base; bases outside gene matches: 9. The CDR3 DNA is TGTGCCAGCAGCTTGAGTTGGGACAGGGTGAACAGCAATCAGCCCCAGCATTTT. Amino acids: CASSLSWDRVNSNQPQHF.

CDR3 sequence: CASSSLLTAVSGELFF. CDR3 nucleotides: TGTGCCAGCAGTTCACTTCTGACGGCGGTTAGCGGGGAGCTGTTTTTT. This sequence joins TRBV27 and TRBJ2-2, with D uncertain. The V gene lost 4 bases and the J gene lost 7 bases, with 19 bases spanning the gap. CDR3 size: 16 residues. Germline lookup yields CDR1 MNHEY and CDR2 SMNVEV (reference sequence).

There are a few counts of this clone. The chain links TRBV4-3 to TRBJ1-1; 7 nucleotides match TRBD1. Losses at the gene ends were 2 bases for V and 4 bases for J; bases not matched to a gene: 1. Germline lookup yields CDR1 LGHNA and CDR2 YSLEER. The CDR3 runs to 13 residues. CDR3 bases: TGCGCCAGCAGCCAAAGACAGGGCACTGAAGCTTTCTTT. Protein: CASSQRQGTEAFF.

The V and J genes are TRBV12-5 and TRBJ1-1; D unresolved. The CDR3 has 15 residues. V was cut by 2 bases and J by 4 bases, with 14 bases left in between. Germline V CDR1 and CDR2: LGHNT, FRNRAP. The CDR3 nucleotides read TGTGCTAGTGGTTTGATTTTGGGAGTGAGCACTGAAGCTTTCTTT. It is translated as CASGLILGVSTEAFF.

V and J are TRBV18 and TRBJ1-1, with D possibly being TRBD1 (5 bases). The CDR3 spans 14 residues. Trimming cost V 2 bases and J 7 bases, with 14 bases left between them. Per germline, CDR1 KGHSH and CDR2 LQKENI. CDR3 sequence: CASSPYLGGDEAFF. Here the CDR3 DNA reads TGTGCCAGCTCACCATACTTGGGGGGTGATGAAGCTTTCTTT.